This is a list of T cell receptor beta chains from one sample in a study of shared clonotypes between healthy human individuals. Libraries were prepared by immunoSEQ multiplex PCR; TCRdb keeps only in-frame clonotypes and omits some of them. The sample has about 2,500,000 clones; around 94% are singletons. Sequencing was performed on naive CD4+ T cells sorted from blood. The receptors here all came from a young man in good health. Each CDR3 is given with its conserved first and last residue. A D gene is named only where the DNA matches it firmly. Size values are once, few and many counts, or a class for expanded clones, and some rows have none.

size	J	V	D	DNA	CDR3
.	TRBJ1-2	TRBV29-1	.	TGCAGCGTTCACACCGGACAAGGCTACACCTTC	CSVHTGQGYTF
.	TRBJ2-5	TRBV10-3	TRBD1	TGTGCCACCGAACCGACAGGGGGCGGCCAAGAGACCCAGTACTTC	CATEPTGGGQETQYF
.	TRBJ2-7	TRBV6-5	TRBD2	TGTGCCAGCAGTCGAGGGAGGGGACCTTCCTACGAGCAGTACTTC	CASSRGRGPSYEQYF
.	TRBJ2-7	TRBV18	.	TGTGCCAGCTCACCGGACAGAGTCTCCTACGAGCAGTACTTC	CASSPDRVSYEQYF
.	TRBJ2-5	TRBV11-2	.	TGTGCCAGCAGCCCCAGACGGACCCAAGAGACCCAGTACTTC	CASSPRRTQETQYF
.	TRBJ2-5	TRBV7-9	.	TGTGCCAGCAGCTTCGATCAAGAGACCCAGTACTTC	CASSFDQETQYF
.	TRBJ1-2	TRBV5-1	.	TGCGCCAGCAGCTTGGAGTCGCCAAACTATGGCTACACCTTC	CASSLESPNYGYTF
.	TRBJ2-1	TRBV6-1	.	TGTGCCAGCAGCCACCCCCAGGGGAATGAGCAGTTCTTC	CASSHPQGNEQFF
.	TRBJ1-3	TRBV6-5	.	TGTGCCAGCATGACCCTGGGTAGCTCTGGAAACACCATATATTTT	CASMTLGSSGNTIYF
.	TRBJ1-2	TRBV4-1	.	TGCGCCAGCAGCCAACTCCCTGTAGGGGTCGACTATGGCTACACCTTC	CASSQLPVGVDYGYTF
.	TRBJ2-5	TRBV7-9	.	TGTGCCAGCAGTTCACGGACCCTACAGGCGGAAGAGACCCAGTACTTC	CASSSRTLQAEETQYF
.	TRBJ1-4	TRBV12-1	.	TGTGCCAGCAGCTTTGCAAAGGCCCGAGGGGGTGAAAAACTGTTTTTT	CASSFAKARGGEKLFF
.	TRBJ1-1	TRBV5-1	TRBD1	TGCGCCAGCAGTCGGGAGGGGGCCAATGGTGAAGCTTTCTTT	CASSREGANGEAFF
.	TRBJ2-7	TRBV30	.	TGTGCCTGGAGGACCCCGCACGTTTACGAGCAGTACTTC	CAWRTPHVYEQYF
.	TRBJ2-3	TRBV5-4	TRBD2	TGTGCCAGCAGCTTGGACGGGCTAGCGGGGGGGCAATCGACAGATACGCAGTATTTT	CASSLDGLAGGQSTDTQYF
.	TRBJ2-5	TRBV10-3	TRBD2	TGTGCCATCGGGTCCTTGCCGGTCGGCGGGGGGGAGACCCAGTACTTC	CAIGSLPVGGGETQYF
.	TRBJ1-3	TRBV6-6	TRBD1	TGTGCCAGCGGACAGGGACCCTCCTCTGGAAACACCATATATTTT	CASGQGPSSGNTIYF
.	TRBJ2-2	TRBV27	.	TGTGCCAGCAGTTTTGGGTCAGGGATCACCGGGGAGCTGTTTTTT	CASSFGSGITGELFF
.	TRBJ1-4	TRBV5-4	TRBD1	TGTGCCAGCAGCCCAGGGGGCGAAAATGAAAAACTGTTTTTT	CASSPGGENEKLFF
.	TRBJ2-3	TRBV7-2	TRBD2	TGTGCCAGCAGTTATCTAGCGGGAGGTCCAGATACGCAGTATTTT	CASSYLAGGPDTQYF
.	TRBJ2-3	TRBV6-6	TRBD2	TGTGCCAGCCTAGCGGGGGGGGATACGCAGTATTTT	CASLAGGDTQYF
.	TRBJ1-1	TRBV4-1	.	TGCGCCAGCAGCCAAGATCACGGACCTCTGGGGACTGAAGCTTTCTTT	CASSQDHGPLGTEAFF
.	TRBJ2-2	TRBV5-1	.	TGCGCCAGCAGCTTGAGCGGTAGCTTCGCCGGGGAGCTGTTTTTT	CASSLSGSFAGELFF
.	TRBJ2-1	TRBV18	.	TGTGCCAGCTCACCACCGAAGGTGTCGTACAATGAGCAGTTCTTC	CASSPPKVSYNEQFF
.	TRBJ2-7	TRBV5-4	TRBD2	TGTGCCAGCAGCTTGGACAGGGGACTAGCGGGCCTCTACGAGCAGTACTTC	CASSLDRGLAGLYEQYF
.	TRBJ1-5	TRBV5-8	TRBD1	TGTGCCAGCAGCCTCAGGGGGGGCCGCCGCCTTTCGAGCAATCAGCCCCAGCATTTT	CASSLRGGRRLSSNQPQHF
.	TRBJ2-2	TRBV5-1	.	TGCGCCAGCAGCACGGACCACACCGGGGAGCTGTTTTTT	CASSTDHTGELFF
.	TRBJ1-1	TRBV28	TRBD1	TGTGCCAGCAGTTTTAGGGGGCGCCGGACTGAAGCTTTCTTT	CASSFRGRRTEAFF
.	TRBJ1-6	TRBV30	.	TGTGCCTGGACGGGGGGTAATTCACCCCTCCACTTT	CAWTGGNSPLHF
.	TRBJ2-5	TRBV2	TRBD1	TGTGCCAGCAGCGAGGGGGCCTTAAGGGTCCAGTACTTC	CASSEGALRVQYF
.	TRBJ2-2	TRBV5-1	TRBD1	TGCGCCAGTCGAACCGGGACAGAACTGTACGGGGAGCTGTTTTTT	CASRTGTELYGELFF
.	TRBJ1-1	TRBV19	.	TGTGCCAGTTCCCGGACGGGGAACACTGAAGCTTTCTTT	CASSRTGNTEAFF
.	TRBJ2-3	TRBV19	.	TGTGCCAGTAGTATAACCGGGACAGATACGCAGTATTTT	CASSITGTDTQYF
few	TRBJ1-5	TRBV7-2	.	TGTGCCAGCAGCTTACGTAGCAATCAGCCCCAGCATTTT	CASSLRSNQPQHF
once	TRBJ2-7	TRBV6-5	.	TGTGCCAGCAGCTTCCTGGAGAGCTCCTACGAGCAGTACTTC	CASSFLESSYEQYF
.	TRBJ2-1	TRBV5-6	.	TGTGCCAGCAGTACTTACAATGAGCAGTTCTTC	CASSTYNEQFF
.	TRBJ2-2	TRBV7-2	TRBD2	TGTGCCAGCAGCTCGGCGGGGGGCTTGAACACCGGGGAGCTGTTTTTT	CASSSAGGLNTGELFF
.	TRBJ2-2	TRBV27	TRBD2	TGTGCCAGCAGTCCTGGGACTACGGTAGGGACTGGGGAGCTGTTTTTT	CASSPGTTVGTGELFF
.	TRBJ1-1	TRBV30	.	TGTGCCTGGGTGCCCACCTATACCCCTGAAGCTTTCTTT	CAWVPTYTPEAFF